This entry features one TCR beta chain sequence. J lost 6 bases, V lost 0 bases, and 4 bases had no gene match. The CDR3 length is 14 residues. CDR1 GTSNPN and CDR2 SVGIG come from the germline V gene (reference sequence). This entry belongs to a study of blood T cell repertoires in COVID-19. Per the authors' pipeline: It was from reference gene primer amplification that nucleated cell counts were estimated. Clones were read by immunoSEQ multiplex PCR, and TCRdb kept only the in-frame ones, dropping some. That table gives V, J and clone size, and the DNA gave D and trimming. The data contain some 200,000 clones, roughly 81% of them seen just once; the ten biggest clones take up 9% to 15%.

The sample comprised peripheral blood. This TCR derives from a woman older than 75 with COVID-19, enrolled during active disease. The chain combines TRBV30 with TRBJ1-3, with 8 bases that match TRBD1. The CDR3: CAWSVTGEPNTIYF. The CDR3 nucleotides read TGTGCCTGGAGTGTGACAGGGGAACCAAACACCATATATTTT.